This T cell receptor beta chain was sequenced in a study of T cells in localized non-small cell lung cancer. Study-wide points: Adjacent lung exhibited a median of about 50 among the 100 most abundant tumor clones.

Comments on this clone: Its antigen is not identified.

Sequencing was performed with immunoSEQ multiplex PCR; in TCRdb, only in-frame clones are kept and a portion is missing. The data show around 130,000 clones, 80% to 90% seen once. The sample in question was peripheral blood, obtained before any cancer treatment. This sequence was found in a female donor over 55 with stage I lung adenocarcinoma.

For the CDR3, the DNA is TGCGCCAGCAGCTTCGTAGCGGACGGTCCCTACGAGCAGTACTTC. Translated: CASSFVADGPYEQYF. The chain has TRBV5-1 and TRBJ2-7; tentatively, D is TRBD2 (6 bases). V lost 2 bases and J lost 2, with 14 bases in between. This CDR3 spans 15 amino acids. From germline, CDR1 is SGHRS and CDR2 YFSETQ.